The sequence of this T cell receptor (beta chain) was determined in a study of shared clonotypes between healthy human individuals. Using immunoSEQ multiplex PCR, the repertoire was profiled, and TCRdb retains in-frame clones only, with some absent. The sample carries around 320,000 clones, roughly 91% recorded once. This clone was seen only once. This CDR3 spans 16 amino acids. Trimming took 4 bases from V and 8 from J; bases not matched to a gene: 13. Germline values: CDR1 SGHAT, CDR2 FQNNGV. This receptor was obtained from a man aged 18 to 30 in good health. This sequence joins TRBV11-2 and TRBJ1-4; 7 nucleotides align to TRBD1. Sequencing was carried out using memory CD8+ T cells sorted from blood. Sample subset: CD45RO+ cells pooled with CCR7-negative TemRA cells. CDR3 bases: TGTGCCAGCAGCTCCATCCGAAGGGGGCTATGGGAAAAACTGTTTTTT. It yields the protein CASSSIRRGLWEKLFF.